This T cell receptor (beta chain) was obtained from a study of blood T cells in healthy people across ages. Study-wide results and caveats: Leaving the PBMCs unsorted stopped any conclusive comparison of naive versus antigen-experienced cells.

Sample-barcoded 5' priming and a J-beta primer mix drove a second PCR of 7 to 11 cycles. Template switching added a 12-random-nucleotide identifier to every cDNA molecule. TCRdb ran MiXCR on the 5' RACE reads and lists one entry per CDR3 protein. The profile covers about 1,500,000 distinct CDR3 sequences, with about 43% appearing a single time and 7.9% taken by the ten largest. Germline CDR1 is LGHNA and CDR2 is YSLEER. The V end lost 0 bases, the J end lost 7 bases, and 16 bases lay between the germline ends. This CDR3 is built from 16 residues. As for this clonotype: The antigen is undetermined.

The chain is built from TRBV4-3 and TRBJ2-1; a possible D gene is TRBD1 (5 bases). The receptor's source is a young woman in good health. Input material: blood. The CDR3 here is CASSQDVQGSENEQFF. The CDR3 DNA reads TGCGCCAGCAGCCAAGATGTCCAGGGATCGGAGAATGAGCAGTTCTTC.